This TCR beta chain was sequenced for a study of cytomegalovirus exposure and HLA in healthy donors. Worth noting for this clone: Its antigen is unknown.

Findings and caveats of the study: A further, later analysis showed that HLA-associated TCR beta chains (compared with equally common others) were more clonally expanded.

PCR was performed using 60 Vbeta and 13 Jbeta primers. TCRdb keeps only in-frame clones here, not all; method: immunoSEQ multiplex PCR. The table records about 89,000 clones, less than 85% of them present only once. Healthy individuals who donated bone marrow served as the donors. CDR3 length equals 14 residues. Looked up from germline, CDR1 is MNHNS and CDR2 is SASEGT. Trimming left V 7 bases short and J 1 base short, with 11 bases between. The specimen was PBMCs. The receptor's source is a man in his forties or fifties in good health and CMV-seropositive. J is TRBJ1-3 and V is TRBV6-1, with D possibly TRBD1 on 5 matching bases. The CDR3 here is CASIAGSSGNTIYF. The CDR3 DNA reads as TGTGCCAGCATCGCAGGGTCTTCTGGAAACACCATATATTTT.